Detailed here is one T cell receptor (beta chain). As yet, its antigen is unknown. The CDR3 consists of 15 residues. After removal of 4 bases from V and 6 bases from J, the junction contained 8 bases not matched to a gene. The V gene's germline CDR1 is SGHVS and CDR2 FNYEAQ. This sample is drawn from a study of T cell repertoires in cytomegalovirus infection. Whole-study context: The authors used CMV epitopes that were HLA-C-restricted (recently identified) and HLA-B-restricted (well studied). Matching HLA type and CMV infection were both indicated by public TCR beta signatures.

Using its own MiXCR run on the reads, TCRdb lists one record per CDR3 protein. The sample shows 100,000 or so distinct CDR3 sequences, roughly 41% of them seen only once. Study-wide findings and caveats: Dominating the ex vivo response were HLA-C-restricted CMV-specific TCR beta clonotypes. Cumulative public TCR beta family frequency identified carriers of CMV plus the relevant HLA.

This clonotype originated in a human donor in good health (CMV status not recorded). Some clones in this sample may be carry-over from other donors' samples. The material sequenced was CD8+ T cells from cultured PBMCs, taken from culture after CMV antigen stimulation. The rearrangement uses TRBV7-6 and TRBJ1-5; TRBD1 matches 8 bases. The CDR3 loop is CASSSGQGLVQPQHF. The CDR3 bases are TGTGCCAGCAGCTCAGGACAGGGCCTCGTTCAGCCCCAGCATTTT.